This is a list of T cell receptor beta chains from one sample in a study of Ad26.COV2.S vaccination and SARS-CoV-2 variants. Produced via immunoSEQ multiplex PCR; TCRdb's table is partial and in-frame only. The table includes roughly 500,000 clones, 89% detected once. The input for sequencing was peripheral blood, taken in a trial of Ad26.COV2.S vaccine versus placebo. The receptors stem from a person between 18 and 60 years old who received the Ad26.COV2.S COVID-19 vaccine or a placebo. CDR3s include the opening cysteine and the closing phenylalanine or tryptophan. Fields, in order: clone size, D gene, J gene, V gene, CDR3 protein, CDR3 DNA. D genes are given only for firm matches. Not all rows give a size; the values are once, few, many and, for expanded clones, a class.

- | - | TRBJ1-1 | TRBV10-3 | CAISPWGENTEAFF | TGTGCCATCAGTCCTTGGGGGGAGAACACTGAAGCTTTCTTT
- | - | TRBJ1-2 | TRBV29-1 | CSVEGGSAFVRRGYTF | TGCAGCGTTGAGGGGGGGAGCGCATTCGTGCGGAGGGGCTACACCTTC
- | TRBD1 | TRBJ1-1 | TRBV6-4 | CASGYRGRNTEAFF | TGTGCCAGCGGATACAGGGGGCGTAACACTGAAGCTTTCTTT
- | TRBD1 | TRBJ2-1 | TRBV5-6 | CASSWDRGGYEQFF | TGTGCCAGCAGCTGGGACAGGGGGGGCTATGAGCAGTTCTTC
- | - | TRBJ2-3 | TRBV2 | CASSEALRGTDTQYF | TGTGCCAGCAGTGAAGCGCTCAGGGGCACAGATACGCAGTATTTT
once | - | TRBJ1-6 | TRBV11-3 | CASSLDRRGRGNSPLHF | TGTGCCAGCAGCTTAGACCGCAGGGGACGGGGGAATTCACCCCTCCACTTT
- | - | TRBJ2-1 | TRBV9 | CASSPRSGHEQFF | TGTGCCAGCAGCCCACGTAGTGGGCATGAGCAGTTCTTC
- | TRBD1 | TRBJ2-7 | TRBV18 | CASSSPQGAYEQYF | TGTGCCAGCTCATCCCCACAGGGGGCATACGAGCAGTACTTC
many | TRBD2 | TRBJ2-2 | TRBV6-4 | CAREAPPNTGELFF | TGTGCCCGGGAGGCGCCTCCGAACACCGGGGAGCTGTTTTTT
- | - | TRBJ2-4 | TRBV9 | CASSPPRGGRLKNIQYF | TGTGCCAGCAGCCCTCCTAGGGGGGGCCGGTTAAAAAACATTCAGTACTTC